This entry features one T cell receptor beta chain sequence. A junction end diverges from the germline sequence, so it may reflect a read error. CDR3 size: 16 residues. What the recovered Cohort 3 donors had was two negative PCRs, clearance, or symptom resolution. This specimen belongs to a study of blood T cell repertoires in COVID-19. Study summary: COVID-19 samples collected from the United States, Italy and Spain covered acute and convalescent phases. PBMCs, B-cell-depleted T cells, or T cells were the source of the cDNA or gDNA that made up the material.

Per the original data handling: For nucleated cells, counts were estimated from reference gene primer amplification. Repertoires were generated with immunoSEQ multiplex PCR, while TCRdb's copy carries only in-frame clones and drops some. V and J calls and clone size are given by that table; D and trimming were obtained from the DNA. Of roughly 400,000 clones in the sample, roughly nine tenths are singletons; the top ten hold roughly 1.1%. Sequences were obtained from PBMCs or T cells enriched from blood (not recorded which). The rearrangement joins TRBV5-3 to TRBJ1-5; no reliable D call. TRBV5-3 is assigned to the ORF class and has an uncertain function. The TCR sequence derives from a man aged 25 to 45 who had recovered from COVID-19. CDR3 loop: CVRSPGPHVSNQPQHF. DNA for the CDR3: TGTGTCAGAAGCCCAGGCCCCCATGTTAGCAATCAGCCCCAGCATTTT.